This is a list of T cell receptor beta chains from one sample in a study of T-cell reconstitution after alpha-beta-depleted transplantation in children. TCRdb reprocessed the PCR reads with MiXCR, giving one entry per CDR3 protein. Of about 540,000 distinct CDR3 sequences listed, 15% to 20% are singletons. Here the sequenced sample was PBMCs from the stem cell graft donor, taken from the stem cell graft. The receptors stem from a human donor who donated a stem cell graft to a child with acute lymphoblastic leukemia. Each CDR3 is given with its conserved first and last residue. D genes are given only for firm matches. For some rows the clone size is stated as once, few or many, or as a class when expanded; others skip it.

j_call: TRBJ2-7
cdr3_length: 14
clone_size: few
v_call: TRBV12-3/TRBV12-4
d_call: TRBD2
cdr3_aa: CASSSAGGPIEQYF
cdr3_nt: TGTGCCAGCAGTTCAGCGGGAGGGCCGATTGAGCAGTACTTC

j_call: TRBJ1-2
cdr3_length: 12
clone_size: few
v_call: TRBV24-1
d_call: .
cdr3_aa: CATSGGNYGYTF
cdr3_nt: TGTGCCACCAGTGGGGGAAACTATGGCTACACCTTC

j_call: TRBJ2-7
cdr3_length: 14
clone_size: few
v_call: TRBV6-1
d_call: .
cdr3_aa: CASSPLDGAYEQYF
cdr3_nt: TGTGCCAGCAGCCCTCTTGACGGAGCCTACGAGCAGTACTTC

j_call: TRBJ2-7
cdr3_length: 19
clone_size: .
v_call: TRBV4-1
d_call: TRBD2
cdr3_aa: CASSQEPGLAGVVSYEQYF
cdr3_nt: TGCGCCAGCAGCCAAGAACCGGGACTAGCGGGAGTGGTGTCCTACGAGCAGTACTTC

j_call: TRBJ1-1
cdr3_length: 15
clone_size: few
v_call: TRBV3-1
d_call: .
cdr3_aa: CASSPGGHLNTEAFF
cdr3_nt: TGTGCCAGCAGCCCGGGGGGGCACTTGAACACTGAAGCTTTCTTT

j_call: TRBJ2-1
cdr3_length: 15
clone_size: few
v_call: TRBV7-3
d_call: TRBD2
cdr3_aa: CASSLLSGREDEQFF
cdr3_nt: TGTGCCAGCAGCTTACTTAGCGGGAGGGAGGATGAGCAGTTCTTC

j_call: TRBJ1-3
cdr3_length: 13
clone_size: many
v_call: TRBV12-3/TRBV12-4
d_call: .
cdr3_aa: CASSPTSGNTIYF
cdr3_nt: TGTGCCAGCAGCCCCACTTCTGGAAACACCATATATTTT

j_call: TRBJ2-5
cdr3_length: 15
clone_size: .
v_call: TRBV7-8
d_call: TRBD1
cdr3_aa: CASSTGDRGRETQYF
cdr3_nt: TGTGCCAGCAGCACCGGGGACAGGGGTCGAGAGACCCAGTACTTC

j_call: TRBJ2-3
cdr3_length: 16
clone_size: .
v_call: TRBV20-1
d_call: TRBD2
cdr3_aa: CSARDTSGDYTDTQYF
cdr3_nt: TGCAGTGCTAGAGACACTAGCGGGGATTACACAGATACGCAGTATTTT

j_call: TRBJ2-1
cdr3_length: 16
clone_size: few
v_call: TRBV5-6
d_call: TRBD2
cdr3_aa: CASSYSGKEAYNEQFF
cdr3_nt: TGTGCCAGCAGCTATAGCGGGAAGGAGGCCTACAATGAGCAGTTCTTC

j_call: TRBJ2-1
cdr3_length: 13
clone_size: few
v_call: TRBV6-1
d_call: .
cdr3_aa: CASSNYPRNEQFF
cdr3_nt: TGTGCCAGCAGTAATTACCCCCGCAATGAGCAGTTCTTC

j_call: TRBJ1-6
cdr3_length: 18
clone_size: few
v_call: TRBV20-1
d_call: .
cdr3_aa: CSARDLRGLSSYNSPLHF
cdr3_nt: TGCAGTGCTAGAGATCTAAGGGGCCTCAGCTCCTATAATTCACCCCTCCACTTT

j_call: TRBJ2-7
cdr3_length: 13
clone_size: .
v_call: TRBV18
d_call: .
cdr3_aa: CASSPTAVDEQYF
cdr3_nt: TGTGCCAGCTCACCAACCGCCGTGGACGAGCAGTACTTC

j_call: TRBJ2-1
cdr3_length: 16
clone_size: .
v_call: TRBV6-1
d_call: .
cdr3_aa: CASSPQNLPSYNEQFF
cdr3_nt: TGTGCCAGCAGTCCCCAGAATTTACCTTCCTACAATGAGCAGTTCTTC

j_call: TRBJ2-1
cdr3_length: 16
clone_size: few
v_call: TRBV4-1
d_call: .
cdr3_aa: CASSQYTGTPYNEQFF
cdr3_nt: TGCGCCAGCAGCCAATACACCGGGACGCCCTACAATGAGCAGTTCTTC

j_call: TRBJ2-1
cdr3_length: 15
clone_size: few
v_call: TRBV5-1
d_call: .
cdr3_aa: CASSFGRGYSAEQFF
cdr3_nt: TGCGCCAGCAGCTTCGGCAGGGGTTATTCGGCTGAGCAGTTCTTC

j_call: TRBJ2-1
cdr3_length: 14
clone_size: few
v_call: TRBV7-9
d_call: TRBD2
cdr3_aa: CASSLVLSGDEQFF
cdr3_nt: TGTGCCAGCAGCTTAGTTCTAAGCGGGGATGAGCAGTTCTTC

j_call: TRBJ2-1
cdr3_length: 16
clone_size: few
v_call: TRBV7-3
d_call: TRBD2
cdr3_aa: CASSLISGGPYNEQFF
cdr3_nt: TGTGCCAGCAGCTTAATATCGGGAGGGCCCTACAATGAGCAGTTCTTC

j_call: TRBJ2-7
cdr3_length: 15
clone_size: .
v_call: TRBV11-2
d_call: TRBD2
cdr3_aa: CASSLRRGGPYEQYF
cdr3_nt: TGTGCCAGCAGCTTACGACGGGGAGGGCCTTACGAGCAGTACTTC

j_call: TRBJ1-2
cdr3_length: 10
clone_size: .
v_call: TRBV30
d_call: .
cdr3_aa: CAWSKASIDF
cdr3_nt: TGTGCCTGGAGTAAGGCTTCGATCGACTTC

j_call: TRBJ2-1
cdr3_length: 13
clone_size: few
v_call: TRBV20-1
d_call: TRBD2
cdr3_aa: CSAREGLYNEQFF
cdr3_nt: TGCAGTGCTCGGGAGGGTCTATACAATGAGCAGTTCTTC

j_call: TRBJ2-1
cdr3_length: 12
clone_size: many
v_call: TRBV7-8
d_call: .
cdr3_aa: CASSLALSEQFF
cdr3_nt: TGTGCCAGCAGCTTAGCGTTGAGTGAGCAGTTCTTC

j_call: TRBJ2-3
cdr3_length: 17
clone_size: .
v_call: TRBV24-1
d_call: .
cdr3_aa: CATSDQEVGLSTDTQYF
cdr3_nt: TGTGCCACCAGTGATCAGGAGGTGGGCCTTAGCACAGATACGCAGTATTTT

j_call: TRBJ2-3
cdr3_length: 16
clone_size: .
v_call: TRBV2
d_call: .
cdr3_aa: CASSPSRGRGPDTQYF
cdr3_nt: TGTGCCAGCAGTCCTAGTAGGGGGAGGGGGCCAGATACGCAGTATTTT

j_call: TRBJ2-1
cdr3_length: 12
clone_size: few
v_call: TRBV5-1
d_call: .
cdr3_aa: CASSLVEGEQFF
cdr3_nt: TGCGCCAGCAGCTTGGTCGAGGGTGAGCAGTTCTTC

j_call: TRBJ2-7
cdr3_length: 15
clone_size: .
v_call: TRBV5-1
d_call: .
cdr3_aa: CASSPSADPSYEQYF
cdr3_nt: TGCGCCAGCAGCCCCTCAGCGGATCCTTCCTACGAGCAGTACTTC

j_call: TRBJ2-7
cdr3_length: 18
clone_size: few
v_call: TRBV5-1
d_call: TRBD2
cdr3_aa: CASSLAETSGNSYVEQYF
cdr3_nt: TGCGCCAGCAGCTTGGCAGAGACTAGCGGGAACTCATACGTGGAGCAGTACTTC

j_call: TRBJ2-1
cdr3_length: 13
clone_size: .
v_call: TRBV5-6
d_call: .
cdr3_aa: CAFQGSSYNEQFF
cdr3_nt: TGTGCCTTTCAGGGTAGCTCCTACAATGAGCAGTTCTTC

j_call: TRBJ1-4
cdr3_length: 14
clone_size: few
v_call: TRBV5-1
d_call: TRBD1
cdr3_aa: CASSPGQGREKLFF
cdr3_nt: TGCGCCAGCAGCCCGGGACAGGGAAGGGAAAAACTGTTTTTT

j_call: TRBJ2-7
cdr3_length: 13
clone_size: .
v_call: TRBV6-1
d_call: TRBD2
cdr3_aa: CASSVFAGGRQYF
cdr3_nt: TGTGCCAGCAGCGTTTTCGCGGGAGGGCGTCAGTACTTC

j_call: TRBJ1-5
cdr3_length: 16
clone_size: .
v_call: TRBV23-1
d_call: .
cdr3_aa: CASSQHNRDTNQPQHF
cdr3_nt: TGCGCCAGCAGTCAACATAACCGGGACACCAATCAGCCCCAGCATTTT

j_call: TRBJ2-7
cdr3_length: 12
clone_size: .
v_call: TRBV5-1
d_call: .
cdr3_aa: CASSSPNYEQYF
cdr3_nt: TGCGCCAGCAGCTCCCCAAACTACGAGCAGTACTTC

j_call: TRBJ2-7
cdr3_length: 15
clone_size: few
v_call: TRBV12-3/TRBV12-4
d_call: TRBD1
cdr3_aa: CASSSSGGSTREQYF
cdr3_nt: TGTGCCAGCAGTTCGTCAGGGGGTTCAACGCGCGAGCAGTACTTC

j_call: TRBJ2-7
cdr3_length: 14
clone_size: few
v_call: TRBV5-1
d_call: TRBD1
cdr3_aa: CASSLQGEGYEQYF
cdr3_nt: TGCGCCAGCAGCTTGCAGGGGGAAGGCTACGAGCAGTACTTC

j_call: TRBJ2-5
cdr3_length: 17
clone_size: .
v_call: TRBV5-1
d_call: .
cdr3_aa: CASSLGVTEAFQETQYF
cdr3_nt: TGCGCCAGCAGCTTGGGGGTGACAGAGGCTTTCCAAGAGACCCAGTACTTC

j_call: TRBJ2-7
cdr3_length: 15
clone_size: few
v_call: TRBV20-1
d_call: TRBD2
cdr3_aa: CSAPDGTSGLYEQYF
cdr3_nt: TGCAGTGCGCCAGATGGGACTAGCGGGCTCTACGAGCAGTACTTC

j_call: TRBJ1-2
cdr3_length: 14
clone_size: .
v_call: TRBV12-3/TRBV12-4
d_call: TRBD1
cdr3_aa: CASSVLGQGNGYTF
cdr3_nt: TGTGCCAGCAGCGTACTGGGACAGGGAAATGGCTACACCTTC

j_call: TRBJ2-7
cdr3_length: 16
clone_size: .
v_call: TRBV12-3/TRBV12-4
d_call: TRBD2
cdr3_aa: CASSPQPGLAVYEQYF
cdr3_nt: TGTGCCAGCAGCCCACAGCCGGGACTAGCGGTCTACGAGCAGTACTTC

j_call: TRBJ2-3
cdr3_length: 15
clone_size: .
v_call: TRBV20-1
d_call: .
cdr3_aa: CSLSGGNLRGDTQYF
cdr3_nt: TGCAGCCTATCCGGTGGGAATTTGAGAGGAGATACGCAGTATTTT

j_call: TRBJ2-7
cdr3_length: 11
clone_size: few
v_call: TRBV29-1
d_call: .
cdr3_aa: CSVALTYEQYF
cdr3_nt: TGCAGCGTTGCATTGACCTACGAGCAGTACTTC

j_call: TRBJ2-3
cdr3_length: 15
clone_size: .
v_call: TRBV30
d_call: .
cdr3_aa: CAWSDQRLSTDTQYF
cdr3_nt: TGTGCCTGGAGTGATCAGCGGCTTAGCACAGATACGCAGTATTTT

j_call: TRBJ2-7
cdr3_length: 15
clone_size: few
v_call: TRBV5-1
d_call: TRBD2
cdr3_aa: CASSLGREAGVEQYF
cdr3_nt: TGCGCCAGCAGCTTGGGCCGGGAGGCGGGGGTCGAGCAGTACTTC

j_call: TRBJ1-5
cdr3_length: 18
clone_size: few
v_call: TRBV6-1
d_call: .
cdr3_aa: CASSAKRADSFGNQPQHF
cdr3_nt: TGTGCCAGCAGCGCTAAGCGGGCCGACAGTTTTGGGAATCAGCCCCAGCATTTT

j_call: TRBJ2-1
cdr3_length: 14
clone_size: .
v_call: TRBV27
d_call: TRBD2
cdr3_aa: CASSFSGRASEQFF
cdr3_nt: TGTGCCAGCAGTTTTAGCGGGAGGGCCAGTGAGCAGTTCTTC

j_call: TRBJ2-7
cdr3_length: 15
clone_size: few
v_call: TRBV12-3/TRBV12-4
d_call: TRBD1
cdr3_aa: CASRWGTGGSYEQYF
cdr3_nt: TGTGCCAGCAGATGGGGGACAGGGGGCTCCTACGAGCAGTACTTC

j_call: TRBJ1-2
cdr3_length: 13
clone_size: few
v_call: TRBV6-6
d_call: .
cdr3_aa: CASSIRGNYGYTF
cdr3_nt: TGTGCCAGCAGTATTCGGGGGAACTATGGCTACACCTTC

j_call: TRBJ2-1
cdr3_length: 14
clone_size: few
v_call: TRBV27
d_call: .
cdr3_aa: CASSLSHSYDEQFF
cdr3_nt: TGTGCCAGCAGTTTGTCGCACTCCTACGATGAGCAGTTCTTC

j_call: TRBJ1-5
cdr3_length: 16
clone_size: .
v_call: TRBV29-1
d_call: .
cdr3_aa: CSAGLGGLGSNQPQHF
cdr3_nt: TGCAGCGCTGGGCTTGGCGGGCTTGGAAGCAATCAGCCCCAGCATTTT

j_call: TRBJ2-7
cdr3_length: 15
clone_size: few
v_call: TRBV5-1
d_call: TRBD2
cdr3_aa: CASSLASGMLYEQYF
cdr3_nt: TGCGCCAGCAGCTTGGCTAGCGGGATGCTCTACGAGCAGTACTTC

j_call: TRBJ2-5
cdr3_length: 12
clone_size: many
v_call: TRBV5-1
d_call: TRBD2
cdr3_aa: CASSWEGETQYF
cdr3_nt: TGCGCCAGCAGCTGGGAGGGGGAGACCCAGTACTTC

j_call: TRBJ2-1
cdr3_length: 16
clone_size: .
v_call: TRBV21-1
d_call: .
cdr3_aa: CASTILPTGVDNEQFF
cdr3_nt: TGTGCCAGCACCATTTTACCAACGGGGGTCGACAATGAGCAGTTCTTC

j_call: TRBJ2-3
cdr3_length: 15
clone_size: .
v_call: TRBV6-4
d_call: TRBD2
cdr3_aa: CASSRTSGSSQTQYF
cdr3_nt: TGTGCCAGCAGCAGGACTAGCGGGAGTTCACAAACGCAGTATTTT

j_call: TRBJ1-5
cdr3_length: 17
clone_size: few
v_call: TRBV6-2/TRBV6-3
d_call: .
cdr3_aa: CASKGAGLRDSNQPQHF
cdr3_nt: TGTGCCAGCAAAGGAGCCGGGCTTCGGGATAGCAATCAGCCCCAGCATTTT

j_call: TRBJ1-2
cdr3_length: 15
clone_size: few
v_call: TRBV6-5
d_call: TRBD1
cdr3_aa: CASSYDSQGGNGYTF
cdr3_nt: TGTGCCAGCAGTTACGATTCACAGGGGGGCAATGGCTACACCTTC